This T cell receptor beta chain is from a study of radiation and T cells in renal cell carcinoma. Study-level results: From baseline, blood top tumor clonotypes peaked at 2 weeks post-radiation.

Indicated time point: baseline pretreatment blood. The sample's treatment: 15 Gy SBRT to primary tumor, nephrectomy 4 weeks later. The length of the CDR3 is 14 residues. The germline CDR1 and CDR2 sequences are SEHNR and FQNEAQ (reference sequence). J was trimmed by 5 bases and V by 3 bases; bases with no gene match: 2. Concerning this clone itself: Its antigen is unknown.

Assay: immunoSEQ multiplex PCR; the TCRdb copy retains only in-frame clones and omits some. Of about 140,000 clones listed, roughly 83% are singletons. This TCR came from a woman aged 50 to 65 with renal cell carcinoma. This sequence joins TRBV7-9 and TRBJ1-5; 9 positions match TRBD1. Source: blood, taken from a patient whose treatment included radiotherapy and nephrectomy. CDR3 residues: CASSFGTGHQPQHF. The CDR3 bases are TGTGCCAGCAGCTTCGGGACAGGGCATCAGCCCCAGCATTTT.